Each of the 12 T cell receptor beta chains below was sequenced from the same sample in a study of healthy donors' naive CD4 and CD8 T cells. TCR libraries were built from roughly 0.5 ug of total RNA by linear amplification. TCRdb reanalysed the reads using MiXCR and keeps one entry per CDR3 protein. Altogether approximately 180,000 distinct CDR3 sequences are present, about four fifths being singletons, with the ten largest covering more than 2%. Material for sequencing was naive CD4+ and CD8+ T cells sorted from blood, pooled from several donors. These receptors were collected from a pool of human donors in good health; the sample pools cells from several healthy donors.

This sequence joins TRBV29-1 and TRBJ2-4; 11 bases match TRBD1. CDR3 length: 18 residues. After removal of 6 bases from V and 0 bases from J, the junction contained 13 bases not matched to a gene. Germline CDR1 reads SQVTM; CDR2 reads ANQGSEA. Here the CDR3 DNA reads TGCAGCGTGGACGGACAGGGGGCTCCACCACTAGCCAAAAACATTCAGTACTTC. Amino acid sequence: CSVDGQGAPPLAKNIQYF.

The V and J genes are TRBV5-1 and TRBJ2-1; a weak D match, TRBD2 (5 bases). The CDR3 covers 15 residues. The V end lost 0 bases, the J end lost 4 bases, and 11 bases lay between the germline ends. Germline CDR1 reads SGHRS; CDR2 reads YFSETQ. The CDR3 sequence is CASSLVGGEYNEQFF. In nucleotides, the CDR3 is TGCGCCAGCAGCTTGGTCGGAGGTGAATACAATGAGCAGTTCTTC.

In its sample, this clonotype was seen a few times. The chain combines TRBV20-1 with TRBJ2-3, with 9 bases aligning to TRBD2. The trim removed 0 bases at V and 5 bases at J, leaving 6 bases unmatched. The CDR3 is made up of 15 amino acids. Germline V gene lookup returns CDR1 DFQATT and CDR2 SNEGSKA (reference sequence). The CDR3 nucleotides read TGCAGTGCTAGAGATTCGCGGGAGGGTGGAGATACGCAGTATTTT. Translation: CSARDSREGGDTQYF.

The rearrangement joins TRBV18 to TRBJ1-6; D not resolved. Per the germline V gene, CDR1 is KGHSH and CDR2 is LQKENI. The CDR3 consists of 15 residues. Trimming left V 3 bases short and J 7 bases short, with 13 bases between. The CDR3 bases are TGTGCCAGCTCACCTAATGCGGCCTCGAATTCACCCCTCCACTTT. Protein product: CASSPNAASNSPLHF. Variable domain in full (rest from reference TRBV18 and TRBJ1-6): NAGVMQNPRHLVRRRGQEARLRCSPMKGHSHVYWYRQLPEEGLKFMVYLQKENIIDESGMPKERFSAEFPKEGPSILRIQQVVRGDSAAYFCASSPNAASNSPLHFGNGTRLTVT.

In this sample, this clonotype turned up a few times. The gene calls are TRBV19 and TRBJ2-3; possible D gene TRBD1, 5 bases. The CDR3 has 15 residues. The germline gives CDR1 LNHDA, CDR2 SQIVND (reference sequence). The ends were cut back, 3 bases at V and 4 bases at J, with 14 bases in the middle. The CDR3 spells CASSMVQGVSDTQYF. CDR3 in DNA: TGTGCCAGTAGTATGGTCCAGGGTGTTTCAGATACGCAGTATTTT.

The chain combines TRBV15 with TRBJ2-7; 7 nucleotides align to TRBD1. Germline loops: CDR1 LNHNV, CDR2 YYDKDF (reference sequence). The V segment lost 2 bases and the J segment 6 bases; nucleotides outside the gene matches: 10. The CDR3 is 15 amino acids. CDR3 loop: CATSRTGDRATEQYV. The CDR3 DNA sequence: TGTGCCACCAGCAGAACCGGAGACAGGGCCACCGAGCAGTACGTC.

The chain combines TRBV27 with TRBJ1-5; D not certain. Germline V gene sequence: CDR1 MNHEY, CDR2 SMNVEV (reference sequence). The V gene lost 2 bases and the J gene lost 3 bases, with 5 bases spanning the gap. The CDR3 contains 13 residues. CDR3 loop: CASSLHFNQPQHF. The CDR3 DNA sequence: TGTGCCAGCAGTTTACACTTCAATCAGCCCCAGCATTTT.

CDR3 bases: TGTGCCAGCAGTTACCACCGACAAGACAGGGAGCAGCCCCAGCATTTT. Amino acid sequence: CASSYHRQDREQPQHF. The V and J genes are TRBV6-2 or TRBV6-3 and TRBJ1-5, with TRBD1 identical over 7 bases. CDR3 size: 16 residues. Germline V gives CDR1 MNHEY, CDR2 SVGEGT. Losses at the gene ends were 2 bases for V and 7 bases for J; bases not matched to a gene: 11.

This rearrangement joins TRBV29-1 to TRBJ2-1, with 15 bases identical to TRBD2. The CDR3 runs to 15 residues. Germline values: CDR1 SQVTM, CDR2 ANQGSEA. The CDR3 DNA follows: TGCAGTGCGGGACTAGCGGGAGGCCAGTACAATGAGCAGTTCTTC. Its protein is CSAGLAGGQYNEQFF.

CDR3: CSAKWRGRQLSTEAFF. In DNA, the CDR3 is TGCAGTGCTAAATGGAGGGGGCGACAGTTAAGCACTGAAGCTTTCTTT. The rearrangement uses TRBV20-1 and TRBJ1-1; TRBD1 aligns across 7 bases. Germline V CDR1 and CDR2: DFQATT, SNEGSKA (reference sequence). V lost 4 bases, J lost 4 bases, and 15 bases stayed unmatched. CDR3 length: 16 residues.

The rearrangement joins TRBV12-5 to TRBJ2-1; 7 bases align to TRBD1. The J segment lost 9 bases and the V segment lost 7 bases, leaving 9 bases of the junction unmatched. Germline lookup yields CDR1 LGHNT and CDR2 FRNRAP. This CDR3 is 13 amino acids long. Here the CDR3 DNA reads TGTGCTAGTGAACATAACAGGGGCAGTGAGCAGTTCTTC. Encoded protein: CASEHNRGSEQFF. Full variable domain (outside the CDR3, taken from reference TRBV12-5 and TRBJ2-1): DARVTQTPRHKVTEMGQEVTMRCQPILGHNTVFWYRQTMMQGLELLAYFRNRAPLDDSGMPKDRFSAEMPDATLATLKIQPSEPRDSAVYFCASEHNRGSEQFFGPGTRLTVL.

The chain couples TRBV20-1 to TRBJ2-3, with a possible D match to TRBD2 (6 bases). Trimming pared 2 bases from V and 0 bases from J, leaving 9 bases between. CDR1 is DFQATT, CDR2 SNEGSKA, per germline (reference sequence). This CDR3 has 14 amino acids. In DNA, the CDR3 is TGCAGTGCTAGACAGGCGGGGAGCACAGATACGCAGTATTTT. Translation: CSARQAGSTDTQYF.